The subject of this entry is one TCR beta chain. Its antigen is as yet unknown. TCRdb's table, derived via immunoSEQ multiplex PCR, lists solely in-frame clones and lacks some. The table records more than 55,000 clones, around four fifths of them present only once. The time point here: week 35, safety follow-up. Every vaccine dose comprised 300 ug of mutant IDH1 20-mer peptide plus topical imiquimod. Those who donated had recent WHO grade 3 or 4 IDH1-mutant, ATRX-lost astrocytomas. The data belong to a study of a mutant IDH1 vaccine in newly diagnosed glioma. Background on the study: Patients were started on vaccination 4-6 weeks after radiotherapy alone, or with temozolomide cycles. Previous care, which was radiotherapy, temozolomide, or both, most often involved both. Scheduled at week 35, visit V12 preceded visit V13, held at week 47.

The CDR3 is 15 amino acids. Germline CDR1 reads LNHDA; CDR2 reads SQIVND (reference sequence). Deletions cut 11 bases from V and 3 bases from J, with 22 bases between. The sequencing here drew on PBMCs, taken from a glioma patient whose treatment included an IDH1 peptide vaccine. This clonotype was sampled from a man aged 25 to 40 with glioma. This chain links TRBV19 with TRBJ1-1; no clear D. CDR3 nucleotides: TGTGCCTCCAAAGCAGGATTCGGGTGGGACACTGAAGCTTTCTTT. Protein sequence: CASKAGFGWDTEAFF. Based on the CDR3 plus reference TRBV19 and TRBJ1-1, the full variable domain is DGGITQSPKYLFRKEGQNVTLSCEQNLNHDAMYWYRQDPGQGLRLIYYSQIVNDFQKGDIAEGYSVSREKKESFPLTVTSAQKNPTAFYLCASKAGFGWDTEAFFGQGTRLTVV.